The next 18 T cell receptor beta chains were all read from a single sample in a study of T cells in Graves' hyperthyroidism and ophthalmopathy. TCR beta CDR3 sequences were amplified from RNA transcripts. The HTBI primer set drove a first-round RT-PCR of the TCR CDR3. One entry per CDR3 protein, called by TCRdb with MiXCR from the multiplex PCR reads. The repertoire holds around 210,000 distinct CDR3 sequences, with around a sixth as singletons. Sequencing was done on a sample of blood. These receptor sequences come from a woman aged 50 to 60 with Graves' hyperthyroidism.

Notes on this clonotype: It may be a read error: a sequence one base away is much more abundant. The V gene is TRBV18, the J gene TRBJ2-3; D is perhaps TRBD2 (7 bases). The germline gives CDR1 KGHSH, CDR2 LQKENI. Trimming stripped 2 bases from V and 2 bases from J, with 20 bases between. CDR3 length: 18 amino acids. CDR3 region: CASSPWGGLRSNTDTQYF. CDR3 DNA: TGTGCCAGCTCACCATGGGGGGGCCTCCGAAGCAACACAGATACGCAGTATTTT. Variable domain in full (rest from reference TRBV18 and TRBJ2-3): NAGVMQNPRHLVRRRGQEARLRCSPMKGHSHVYWYRQLPEEGLKFMVYLQKENIIDESGMPKERFSAEFPKEGPSILRIQQVVRGDSAAYFCASSPWGGLRSNTDTQYFGPGTRLTVL.

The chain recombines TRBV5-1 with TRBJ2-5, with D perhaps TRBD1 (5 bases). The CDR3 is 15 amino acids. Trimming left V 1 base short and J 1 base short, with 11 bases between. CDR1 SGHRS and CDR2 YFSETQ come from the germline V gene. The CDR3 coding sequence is TGCGCCAGCAGCTTGCTCGACAGAAGCCAAGAGACCCAGTACTTC. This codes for CASSLLDRSQETQYF.

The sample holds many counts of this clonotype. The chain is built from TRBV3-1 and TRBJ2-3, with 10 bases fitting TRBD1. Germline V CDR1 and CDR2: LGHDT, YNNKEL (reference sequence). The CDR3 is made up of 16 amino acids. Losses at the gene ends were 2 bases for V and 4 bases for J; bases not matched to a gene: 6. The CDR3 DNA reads TGTGCCAGCAGCCAACGGACAGGGGGGTCCCCAGATACGCAGTATTTT. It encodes CASSQRTGGSPDTQYF.

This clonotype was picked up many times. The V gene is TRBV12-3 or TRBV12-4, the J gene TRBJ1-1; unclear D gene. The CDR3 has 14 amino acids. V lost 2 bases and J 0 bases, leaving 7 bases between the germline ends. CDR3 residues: CASSLRHVNTEAFF. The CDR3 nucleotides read TGTGCCAGCAGTTTAAGGCATGTGAACACTGAAGCTTTCTTT.

CDR3 protein: CASSSQTGMSSGNTIYF. In DNA form, the CDR3 reads TGTGCCAGCAGCTCCCAGACCGGGATGTCGTCTGGAAACACCATATATTTT. The chain recombines TRBV9 with TRBJ1-3; D remains unclear. The germline V gene encodes CDR1 SGDLS and CDR2 YYNGEE. V lost 4 bases and J lost 1, with 18 bases in between. This CDR3 has 17 amino acids.

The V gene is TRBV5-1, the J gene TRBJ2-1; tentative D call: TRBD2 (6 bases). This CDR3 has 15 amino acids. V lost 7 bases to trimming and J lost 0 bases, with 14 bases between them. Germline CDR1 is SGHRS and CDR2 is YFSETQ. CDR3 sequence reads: CASHRDLSSYNEQFF. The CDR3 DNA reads TGCGCCAGCCACCGGGACTTGAGCTCCTACAATGAGCAGTTCTTC.

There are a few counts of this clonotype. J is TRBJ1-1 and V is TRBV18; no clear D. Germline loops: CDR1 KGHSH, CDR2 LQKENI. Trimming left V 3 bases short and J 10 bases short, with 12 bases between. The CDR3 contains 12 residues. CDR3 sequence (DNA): TGTGCCAGCTCACCTGACGACAAACGAGCTTTCTTT. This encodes CASSPDDKRAFF. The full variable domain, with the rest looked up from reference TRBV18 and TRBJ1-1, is NAGVMQNPRHLVRRRGQEARLRCSPMKGHSHVYWYRQLPEEGLKFMVYLQKENIIDESGMPKERFSAEFPKEGPSILRIQQVVRGDSAAYFCASSPDDKRAFFGQGTRLTVV.

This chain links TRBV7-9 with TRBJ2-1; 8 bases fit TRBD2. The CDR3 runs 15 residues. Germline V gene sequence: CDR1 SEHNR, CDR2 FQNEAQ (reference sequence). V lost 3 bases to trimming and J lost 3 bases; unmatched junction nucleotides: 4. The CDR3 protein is CASSLISGNYNEQFF. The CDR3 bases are TGTGCCAGCAGCTTGATTAGCGGGAACTACAATGAGCAGTTCTTC.

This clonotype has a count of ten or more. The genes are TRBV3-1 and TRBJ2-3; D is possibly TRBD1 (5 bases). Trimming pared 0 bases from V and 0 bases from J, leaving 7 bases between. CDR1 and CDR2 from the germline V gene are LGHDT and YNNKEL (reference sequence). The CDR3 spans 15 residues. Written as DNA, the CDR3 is TGTGCCAGCAGCCAAGATGGACATAGCACAGATACGCAGTATTTT. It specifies CASSQDGHSTDTQYF.

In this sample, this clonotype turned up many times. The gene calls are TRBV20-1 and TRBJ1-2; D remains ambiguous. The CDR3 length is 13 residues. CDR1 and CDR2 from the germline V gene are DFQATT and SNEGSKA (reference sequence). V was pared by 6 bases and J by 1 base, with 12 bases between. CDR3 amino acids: CSAPNGYNYGYTF. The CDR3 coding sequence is TGCAGTGCCCCCAATGGATATAACTATGGCTACACCTTC.

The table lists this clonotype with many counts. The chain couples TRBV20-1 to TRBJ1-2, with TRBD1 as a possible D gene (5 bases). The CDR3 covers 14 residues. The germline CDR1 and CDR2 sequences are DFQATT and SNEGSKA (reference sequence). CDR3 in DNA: TGCAGCTCGAGCCGGGACCGTGGTAACTATGGCTACACCTTC. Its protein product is CSSSRDRGNYGYTF.

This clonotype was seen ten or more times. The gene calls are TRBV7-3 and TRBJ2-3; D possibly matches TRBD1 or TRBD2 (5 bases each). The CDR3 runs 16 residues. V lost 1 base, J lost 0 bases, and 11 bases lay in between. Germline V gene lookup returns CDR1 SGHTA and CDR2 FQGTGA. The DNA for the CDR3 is TGTGCCAGCAGCTTAAGGGGGACGGGGAGCACAGATACGCAGTATTTT. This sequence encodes CASSLRGTGSTDTQYF.

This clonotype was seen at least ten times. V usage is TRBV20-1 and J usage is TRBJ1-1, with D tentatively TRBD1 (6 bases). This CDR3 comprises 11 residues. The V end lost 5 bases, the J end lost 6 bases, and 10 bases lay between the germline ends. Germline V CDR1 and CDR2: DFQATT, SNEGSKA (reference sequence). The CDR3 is CSAAWGPEAFF. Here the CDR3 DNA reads TGCAGTGCTGCTTGGGGGCCTGAAGCTTTCTTT.

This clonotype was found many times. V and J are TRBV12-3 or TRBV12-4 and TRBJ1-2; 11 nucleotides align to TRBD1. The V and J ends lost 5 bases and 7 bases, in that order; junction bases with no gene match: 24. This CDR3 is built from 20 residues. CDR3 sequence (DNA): TGTGCCAGCAGTCCCGGGGTCAGAAACACCCCCCGGACAGGGGGCTTTGGCTACACCTTC. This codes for CASSPGVRNTPRTGGFGYTF.

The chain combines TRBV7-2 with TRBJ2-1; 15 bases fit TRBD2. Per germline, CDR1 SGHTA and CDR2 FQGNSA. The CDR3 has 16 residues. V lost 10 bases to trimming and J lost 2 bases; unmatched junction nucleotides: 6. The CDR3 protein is CATGTSGRSPYNEQFF. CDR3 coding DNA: TGTGCCACCGGGACTAGCGGGAGGAGTCCCTACAATGAGCAGTTCTTC.

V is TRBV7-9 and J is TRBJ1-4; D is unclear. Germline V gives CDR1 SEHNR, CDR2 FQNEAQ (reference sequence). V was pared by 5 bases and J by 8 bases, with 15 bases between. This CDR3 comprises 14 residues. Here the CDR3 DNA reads TGTGCCAGCAGCCCCACCCTTAAAGGCGAAAAACTGTTTTTT. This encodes CASSPTLKGEKLFF.

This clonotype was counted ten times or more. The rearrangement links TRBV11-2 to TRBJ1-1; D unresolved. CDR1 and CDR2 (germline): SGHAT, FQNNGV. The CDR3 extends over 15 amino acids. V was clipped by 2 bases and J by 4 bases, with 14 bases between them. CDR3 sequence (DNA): TGTGCCAGCAGCTTACACCCGGGGAGGGCCACTGAAGCTTTCTTT. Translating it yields CASSLHPGRATEAFF.

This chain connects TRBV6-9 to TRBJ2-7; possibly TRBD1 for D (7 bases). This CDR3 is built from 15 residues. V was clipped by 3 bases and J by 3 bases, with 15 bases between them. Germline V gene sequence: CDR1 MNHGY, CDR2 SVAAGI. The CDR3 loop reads CASSYAAGGLYEQYF. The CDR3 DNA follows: TGTGCCAGCAGTTACGCGGCAGGGGGACTCTACGAGCAGTACTTC.